These 5 T cell receptor beta chains were all obtained from the same sample, sequenced in a study of T cell repertoires in cytomegalovirus infection (dated by TCRdb to the late 2010s). The instrument given in TCRdb is Illumina HiSeq 1500. TCRdb handled the public reads itself, with Q25 trimming in fastp and clone calling in MiXCR, and kept productive beta chains. Duplicate CDR3 protein sequences are folded into a single record with the most common DNA and genes. The sample table records over 90,000 distinct CDR3 sequences; about 15% of these occur just once. In total, the top ten clones hold around 8.2% of the sample. Sequenced sample: PBMCs. These receptors were collected from a human donor in good health (CMV status not recorded). Some clones in this sample may be carry-over from other donors' samples.

The chain combines TRBV6-2 or TRBV6-3 with TRBJ2-7; D possibly corresponds to TRBD2 (5 bases). Per the germline V gene, CDR1 is MNHEY and CDR2 is SVGEGT. The CDR3 has 12 residues. Trimming left V 5 bases short and J 9 bases short, with 14 bases between. The CDR3 reads CASSPGMGGQYF. Here the CDR3 DNA reads TGTGCCAGCAGTCCCGGGATGGGTGGGCAGTACTTC.

This clonotype has at least ten counts. The chain combines TRBV7-2 with TRBJ1-1, with no clear D. Germline V CDR1 and CDR2: SGHTA, FQGNSA. Trimming removed 3 bases at V and 6 bases at J, with 14 bases between. The CDR3 runs to 14 residues. This CDR3 reads CASSFDEIQAEAFF. The DNA for the CDR3 is TGTGCCAGCAGCTTTGATGAGATTCAGGCTGAAGCTTTCTTT.

Concerning this clonotype itself: A read error may account for a junction end that differs from germline. The rearrangement joins TRBV19 to TRBJ1-2; 7 bases line up with TRBD1. The V gene's germline CDR1 is LNHDA and CDR2 SQIVND (reference sequence). The CDR3 has 15 residues. Here the CDR3 reads CASSITSGTENVEDF. The DNA for the CDR3 is TGTGCCAGTAGTATAACCTCCGGGACAGAGAACGTTGAGGATTTC.

V usage is TRBV29-1 and J usage is TRBJ2-3; possibly TRBD1 or TRBD2 for D (5 bases each). CDR1 and CDR2 from the germline V gene are SQVTM and ANQGSEA. The V gene lost 7 bases and the J gene lost 1 base, with 12 bases spanning the gap. The CDR3 consists of 13 residues. CDR3 coding DNA: TGCAGCGGTGGGACCTACGGCACAGATACGCAGTATTTT. Protein: CSGGTYGTDTQYF.

This clonotype has ten or more counts. The CDR3 sequence is CASSLSLNTEAFF. CDR3 DNA: TGTGCCAGCAGCTTATCCCTGAACACTGAAGCTTTCTTT. The V call is TRBV7-8, the J call TRBJ1-1; the D is unclear. Trimming stripped 2 bases from V and 0 bases from J, with 4 bases between. CDR1 and CDR2 (germline): SGHVS, FQNEAQ. This CDR3 contains 13 residues. Supplemented by reference TRBV7-8 and TRBJ1-1, the full variable domain reads GAGVSQSPRYKVAKRGQDVALRCDPISGHVSLFWYQQALGQGPEFLTYFQNEAQLDKSGLPSDRFFAERPEGSVSTLKIQRTQQEDSAVYLCASSLSLNTEAFFGQGTRLTVV.